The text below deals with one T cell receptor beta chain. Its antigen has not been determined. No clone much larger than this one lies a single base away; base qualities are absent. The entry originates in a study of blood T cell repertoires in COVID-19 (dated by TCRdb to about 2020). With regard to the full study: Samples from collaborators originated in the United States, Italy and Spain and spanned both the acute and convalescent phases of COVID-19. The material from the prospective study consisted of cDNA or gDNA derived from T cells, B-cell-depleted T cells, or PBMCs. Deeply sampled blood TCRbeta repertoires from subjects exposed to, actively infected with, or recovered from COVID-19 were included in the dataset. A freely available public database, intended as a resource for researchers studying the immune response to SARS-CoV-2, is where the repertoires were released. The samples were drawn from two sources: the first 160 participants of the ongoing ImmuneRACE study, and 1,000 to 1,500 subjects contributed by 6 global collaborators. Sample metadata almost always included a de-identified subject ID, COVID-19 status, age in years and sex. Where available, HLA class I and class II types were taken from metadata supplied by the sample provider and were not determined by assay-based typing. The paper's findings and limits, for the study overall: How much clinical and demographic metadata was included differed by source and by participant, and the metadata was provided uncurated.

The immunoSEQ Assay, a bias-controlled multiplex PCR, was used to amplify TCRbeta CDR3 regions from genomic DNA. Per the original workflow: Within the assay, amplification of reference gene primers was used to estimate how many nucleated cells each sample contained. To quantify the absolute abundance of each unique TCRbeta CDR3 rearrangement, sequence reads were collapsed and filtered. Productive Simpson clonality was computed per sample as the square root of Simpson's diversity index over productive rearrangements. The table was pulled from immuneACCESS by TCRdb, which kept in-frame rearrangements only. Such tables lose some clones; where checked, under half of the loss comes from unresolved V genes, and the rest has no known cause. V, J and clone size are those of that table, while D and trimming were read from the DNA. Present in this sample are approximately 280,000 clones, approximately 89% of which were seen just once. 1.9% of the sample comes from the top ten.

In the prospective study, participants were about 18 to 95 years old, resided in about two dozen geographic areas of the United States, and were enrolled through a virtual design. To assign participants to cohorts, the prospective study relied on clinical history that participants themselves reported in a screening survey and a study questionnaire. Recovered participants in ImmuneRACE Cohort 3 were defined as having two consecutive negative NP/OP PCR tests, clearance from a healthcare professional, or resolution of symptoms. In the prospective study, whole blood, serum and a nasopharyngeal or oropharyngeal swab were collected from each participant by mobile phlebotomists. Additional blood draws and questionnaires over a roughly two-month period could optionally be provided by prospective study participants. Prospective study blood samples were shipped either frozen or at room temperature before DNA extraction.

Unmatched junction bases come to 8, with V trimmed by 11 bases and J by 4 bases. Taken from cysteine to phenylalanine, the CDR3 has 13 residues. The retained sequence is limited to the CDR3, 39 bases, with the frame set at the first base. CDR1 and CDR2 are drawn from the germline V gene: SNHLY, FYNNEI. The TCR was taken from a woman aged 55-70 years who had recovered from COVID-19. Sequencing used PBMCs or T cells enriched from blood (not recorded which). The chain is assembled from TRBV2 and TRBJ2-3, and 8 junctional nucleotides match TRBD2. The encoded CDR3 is CASLVGGADTQYF. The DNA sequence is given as TGTGCCTCCCTGGTCGGGGGGGCAGATACGCAGTATTTT.